This is a list of T cell receptor beta chains from one sample in a study of OX40 agonist ivuxolimab in advanced cancers. Using immunoSEQ multiplex PCR, the repertoire was profiled, and TCRdb retains in-frame clones only, with some absent. Of about 76,000 clones in the sample, 65% to 90% were seen once. Source: CD4+ or CD8+ T cells sorted from blood, taken in a trial of the OX40 agonist ivuxolimab. The receptors here all came from an adult with an advanced solid tumor such as melanoma, head and neck, liver or kidney cancer. CDR3s include the opening cysteine and the closing phenylalanine or tryptophan. D genes are given only for firm matches. Size values are once, few and many counts, or a class for expanded clones, and some rows have none.

V gene	J gene	D gene	clone size	CDR3 protein	CDR3 DNA
TRBV7-2	TRBJ1-3	TRBD1	.	CASSPGQGYTIYF	TGTGCCAGCAGCCCCGGACAGGGGTACACCATATATTTT
TRBV19	TRBJ1-4	.	once	CASGRHEKLFF	TGTGCCAGTGGGAGACATGAAAAACTGTTTTTT
TRBV10-3	TRBJ2-7	.	.	CAISEYHEQYF	TGTGCCATCAGTGAGTACCACGAGCAGTACTTC
TRBV2	TRBJ2-5	.	.	CASSESVGAPETQYF	TGTGCCAGCAGTGAATCGGTGGGGGCCCCAGAGACCCAGTACTTC
TRBV7-8	TRBJ1-4	.	.	CASSRGPPEKLFF	TGTGCCAGCAGTAGGGGACCCCCTGAAAAACTGTTTTTT
TRBV11-1	TRBJ2-7	.	.	CASSLERTISYEQYF	TGTGCCAGCAGCTTAGAAAGGACAATATCCTACGAGCAGTACTTC
TRBV2	TRBJ2-1	.	.	CASSEVGAGYNEQFF	TGTGCCAGCAGTGAGGTGGGGGCCGGCTACAATGAGCAGTTCTTC
TRBV15	TRBJ1-1	.	.	CATSRTWGAEVGAFF	TGTGCCACCAGCAGAACCTGGGGGGCAGAGGTTGGAGCTTTCTTT
TRBV7-2	TRBJ2-5	.	.	CASSRAGAGTQYF	TGTGCCAGCAGCCGGGCGGGGGCCGGGACCCAGTACTTC
TRBV30	TRBJ2-1	.	.	CAWSVFGGTDEQFF	TGTGCCTGGAGTGTATTTGGGGGTACCGATGAGCAGTTCTTC
TRBV29-1	TRBJ2-1	TRBD1	once	CSATRTGLNEQFF	TGCAGCGCCACTAGGACAGGGCTGAATGAGCAGTTCTTC
TRBV6-5	TRBJ2-7	.	.	CASSYLGRGEQYF	TGTGCCAGCAGTTACTTGGGTAGGGGGGAGCAGTACTTC
TRBV10-3	TRBJ2-3	TRBD2	.	CAIRDIAGGSTDTQYF	TGTGCCATCAGAGACATAGCGGGGGGAAGCACAGATACGCAGTATTTT